Listed here is a single TCR beta chain. These data are taken from a study of blood T cell repertoires in COVID-19. Whole-study context: Specimens from acute and convalescent COVID-19 originated in the United States, Italy and Spain.

Trimming took off 2 bases at V and 1 base at J, with 8 bases between the two ends. The CDR3 is 14 residues long. Germline CDR1 SEHNR, CDR2 FQNEAQ (reference sequence). The authors' processing: Estimated nucleated cell counts came from reference gene primer amplification. Generated by immunoSEQ multiplex PCR, the TCRdb table keeps only in-frame clones and is missing some. The V and J calls and the clone size are those of that table, but D and trimming were determined from the DNA. The data show approximately 230,000 clones, with approximately 86% seen just once and around 1.4% held by the top ten. This TCR came from a man older than 75 with acute or convalescent COVID-19. V and J are TRBV7-9 and TRBJ1-1; no reliable D call. What was sequenced was peripheral blood. CDR3 sequence: CASSLFGRNTEAFF. CDR3 DNA sequence: TGTGCCAGCAGCTTATTTGGCAGGAACACTGAAGCTTTCTTT. Combining the CDR3 with reference TRBV7-9 and TRBJ1-1 gives the whole variable domain DTGVSQNPRHKITKRGQNVTFRCDPISEHNRLYWYRQTLGQGPEFLTYFQNEAQLEKSRLLSDRFSAERPKGSFSTLEIQRTEQGDSAMYLCASSLFGRNTEAFFGQGTRLTVV.